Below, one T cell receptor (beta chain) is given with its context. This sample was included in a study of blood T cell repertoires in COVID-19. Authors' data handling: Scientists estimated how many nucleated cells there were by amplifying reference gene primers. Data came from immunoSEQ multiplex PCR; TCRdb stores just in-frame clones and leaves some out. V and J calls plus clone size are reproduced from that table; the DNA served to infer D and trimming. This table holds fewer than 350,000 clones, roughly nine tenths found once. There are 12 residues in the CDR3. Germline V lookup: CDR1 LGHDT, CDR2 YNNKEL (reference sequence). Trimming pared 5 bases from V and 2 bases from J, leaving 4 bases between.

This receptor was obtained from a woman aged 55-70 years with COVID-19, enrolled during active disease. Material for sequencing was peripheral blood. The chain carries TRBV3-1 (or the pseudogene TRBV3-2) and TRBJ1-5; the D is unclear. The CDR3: CASSRGNQPQHF. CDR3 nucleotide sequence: TGTGCCAGCAGCAGAGGCAATCAGCCCCAGCATTTT.